The 14 T cell receptor beta chains reported below all come from one sample, sequenced in a study of cytomegalovirus exposure and HLA in healthy donors. Amplification used 60 Vbeta primers and 13 Jbeta primers. Assay: immunoSEQ multiplex PCR; the TCRdb copy retains only in-frame clones and omits some. Of 60,000 to 75,000 clones listed, 75% to 90% are singletons. The specimen was PBMCs. The receptors come from a woman aged 25-40 years in good health and CMV-seropositive.

The rearrangement links TRBV19 to TRBJ1-6; possibly TRBD1 for D (6 bases). From germline, CDR1 is LNHDA and CDR2 SQIVND (reference sequence). With 8 bases removed from V and 8 bases from J, the gap between germline ends came to 25 bases. The CDR3 contains 17 residues. CDR3 nucleotide sequence: TGTGCCAGTGCTACGATTCAGGGGCCTTCTGAATATTCACCCCTCCACTTT. Amino acids: CASATIQGPSEYSPLHF.

This chain links TRBV18 with TRBJ2-1, with TRBD2 as a possible D gene (6 bases). Germline CDR1 reads KGHSH; CDR2 reads LQKENI. CDR3 size: 14 residues. The ends were cut back, 0 bases at V and 4 bases at J, with 7 bases in the middle. CDR3 coding DNA: TGTGCCAGCTCACCACCGGACTATTACAATGAGCAGTTCTTC. Its translation is CASSPPDYYNEQFF.

This sequence joins TRBV7-9 and TRBJ2-5; 11 bases agree with TRBD2. With 1 base clipped from V and 11 bases from J, the junction kept 15 bases outside the gene matches. The length of the CDR3 is 17 residues. CDR1 SEHNR and CDR2 FQNEAQ come from the germline V gene (reference sequence). CDR3 loop: CASSLDSELAGEEEQYF. CDR3 nucleotide sequence: TGTGCCAGCAGCTTAGATTCTGAACTAGCGGGGGAAGAGGAGCAGTACTTC. Filled out from reference TRBV7-9 and TRBJ2-5, the complete variable domain reads DTGVSQNPRHKITKRGQNVTFRCDPISEHNRLYWYRQTLGQGPEFLTYFQNEAQLEKSRLLSDRFSAERPKGSFSTLEIQRTEQGDSAMYLCASSLDSELAGEEEQYFGPGTRLLVL.

The chain has TRBV28 and TRBJ1-1; the match to TRBD1 covers 7 bases. CDR1 is MDHEN and CDR2 is SYDVKM in the germline V gene. The CDR3 contains 16 residues. J was trimmed by 1 base and V by 4 bases; bases with no gene match: 9. CDR3 region: CASSSPGQLPNTEAFF. The CDR3 coding sequence is TGTGCCAGCAGTTCTCCGGGACAGCTCCCGAACACTGAAGCTTTCTTT.

The chain joins TRBV5-1 to TRBJ2-1; the match to TRBD2 covers 10 bases. Germline V gene sequence: CDR1 SGHRS, CDR2 YFSETQ. Germline trimming cut 0 bases from V and 2 bases from J; bases unmatched to any gene: 2. The CDR3 length is 16 residues. The CDR3 protein is CASSLETSGPYNEQFF. In DNA, the CDR3 is TGCGCCAGCAGCTTGGAGACTAGCGGGCCCTACAATGAGCAGTTCTTC.

V and J are TRBV18 and TRBJ2-1; 7 bases are shared with TRBD2. The CDR3 is 15 amino acids. Germline V lookup: CDR1 KGHSH, CDR2 LQKENI. The V segment lost 3 bases and the J segment 7 bases; nucleotides outside the gene matches: 9. CDR3 nucleotides: TGTGCCAGCTCACCCCTAGCGGTCTCGGGAAATGAGCAGTTCTTC. Amino acid sequence: CASSPLAVSGNEQFF.

The rearrangement joins TRBV11-2 to TRBJ2-1; 7 nucleotides match TRBD2. The CDR3 spans 15 residues. Germline CDR1 reads SGHAT; CDR2 reads FQNNGV. The V segment lost 1 base and the J segment 5 bases; nucleotides outside the gene matches: 5. The DNA for the CDR3 is TGTGCCAGCAGCTTAGCTCCGGGACTAAACAATGAGCAGTTCTTC. Residues: CASSLAPGLNNEQFF.

The rearrangement links TRBV30 to TRBJ2-3; weak D call: TRBD1 (6 bases). There are 15 residues in the CDR3. The V gene lost 1 base and the J gene lost 4 bases, with 15 bases spanning the gap. Per germline, CDR1 GTSNPN and CDR2 SVGIG (reference sequence). The DNA for the CDR3 is TGTGCCTGGAGTGGTCAGGGGAGTCGGGCAGATACGCAGTATTTT. It is translated as CAWSGQGSRADTQYF.

This clone was detected only once. The CDR3 is CASSSLGSGRTQYF. The CDR3 nucleotides are TGTGCCAGCAGCTCACTAGGGTCAGGTAGGACCCAGTACTTC. This sequence joins TRBV9 and TRBJ2-5; the D gene is possibly TRBD2 (5 bases). This CDR3 has 14 residues. Germline CDR1 SGDLS, CDR2 YYNGEE. V gave up 4 bases and J gave up 7 bases, with 17 bases separating them.

CDR3 nucleotide sequence: TGTGCCTGGAGCGTTCTGGGAGGGCGGTACGAGCAGTACTTC. This encodes CAWSVLGGRYEQYF. The rearrangement uses TRBV30 and TRBJ2-7; 7 bases are a match to TRBD2. The CDR3 totals 14 residues. Germline loops: CDR1 GTSNPN, CDR2 SVGIG (reference sequence). V lost 3 bases and J lost 4; bases outside the gene matches: 9.

V gene TRBV14 combines with J gene TRBJ2-3; 7 positions agree with TRBD2. This CDR3 spans 13 amino acids. V dropped 0 bases and J dropped 14; count of bases not matched to a gene: 8. Germline CDR1 is SGHDN and CDR2 is FVKESK. CDR3 in amino acids: CASSQDFGGSVYF. CDR3 DNA: TGTGCCAGCAGCCAAGATTTCGGCGGGAGTGTGTATTTT.

The V and J genes are TRBV9 and TRBJ1-1; D unresolved. CDR1 is SGDLS, CDR2 YYNGEE, per germline. The CDR3 totals 13 residues. Deletions cut 0 bases from V and 5 bases from J, with 8 bases between. CDR3 region: CASSVGQLTEAFF. In DNA form, the CDR3 reads TGTGCCAGCAGCGTAGGGCAGTTGACTGAAGCTTTCTTT. Based on the CDR3 plus reference TRBV9 and TRBJ1-1, the full variable domain is DSGVTQTPKHLITATGQRVTLRCSPRSGDLSVYWYQQSLDQGLQFLIQYYNGEERAKGNILERFSAQQFPDLHSELNLSSLELGDSALYFCASSVGQLTEAFFGQGTRLTVV.

V usage is TRBV5-1 and J usage is TRBJ2-3, with TRBD2 matching over 9 bases. Germline V gene data show CDR1 as SGHRS and CDR2 as YFSETQ. V lost 0 bases to trimming and J lost 1 base; unmatched junction nucleotides: 6. The CDR3 contains 17 residues. The CDR3 region has the DNA TGCGCCAGCAGCTTGGTAGCTAGCGGGACCGGCACAGATACGCAGTATTTT. Amino acids: CASSLVASGTGTDTQYF.

The V call is TRBV12-5, the J call TRBJ2-5; D possibly corresponds to TRBD2 (6 bases). The J call is uncertain, as TRBJ2-7 better fits the DNA end. The germline CDR1 and CDR2 sequences are LGHNT and FRNRAP. CDR3 length equals 14 residues. The CDR3 here is CASGPMTSFYEQYF. CDR3 bases: TGTGCTAGTGGCCCGATGACTAGTTTCTACGAGCAGTACTTC.